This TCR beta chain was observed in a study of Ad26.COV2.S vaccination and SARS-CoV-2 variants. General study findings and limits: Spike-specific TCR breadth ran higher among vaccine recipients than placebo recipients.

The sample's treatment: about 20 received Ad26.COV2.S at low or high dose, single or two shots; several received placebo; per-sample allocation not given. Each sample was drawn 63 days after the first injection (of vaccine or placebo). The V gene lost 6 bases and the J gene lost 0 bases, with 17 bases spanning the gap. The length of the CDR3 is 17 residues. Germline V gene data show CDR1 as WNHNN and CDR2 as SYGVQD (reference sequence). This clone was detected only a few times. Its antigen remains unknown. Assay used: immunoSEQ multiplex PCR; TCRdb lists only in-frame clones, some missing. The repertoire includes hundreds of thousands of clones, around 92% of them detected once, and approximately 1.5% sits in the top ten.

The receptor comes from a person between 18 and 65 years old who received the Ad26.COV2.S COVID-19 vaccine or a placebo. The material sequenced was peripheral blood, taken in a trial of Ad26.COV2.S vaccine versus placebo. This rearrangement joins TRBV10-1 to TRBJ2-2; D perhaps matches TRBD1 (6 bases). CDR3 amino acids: CASSRSLGTTNTGELFF. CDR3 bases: TGCGCCAGCAGCAGGAGCCTAGGGACAACGAACACCGGGGAGCTGTTTTTT.